In this sample, the clone carrying this T cell receptor beta chain turned up a few times. Source study methods: Quantification of nucleated cells was approximated via reference gene primer amplification. This table comes from immunoSEQ multiplex PCR, and its TCRdb copy is limited to in-frame clones, with some not included. The V and J calls and clone size are taken from that table; D and trimming were inferred from the DNA. This table has under 300,000 clones, about 82% appearing once. The CDR3 is 13 amino acids. In germline, CDR1 is SNHLY, CDR2 FYNNEI. Germline trimming cut 4 bases from V and 13 bases from J; bases unmatched to any gene: 4. This entry comes from a study of blood T cell repertoires in COVID-19.

The chain recombines TRBV2 with TRBJ1-6; 10 bases map to TRBD1. Material for sequencing was peripheral blood. The receptor was isolated from a woman between 55 and 75 years old with active or convalescent COVID-19. The CDR3 loop reads CASSGGQGMPLHF. The CDR3 region has the DNA TGTGCCAGCAGTGGGGGACAGGGGATGCCCCTCCACTTT.